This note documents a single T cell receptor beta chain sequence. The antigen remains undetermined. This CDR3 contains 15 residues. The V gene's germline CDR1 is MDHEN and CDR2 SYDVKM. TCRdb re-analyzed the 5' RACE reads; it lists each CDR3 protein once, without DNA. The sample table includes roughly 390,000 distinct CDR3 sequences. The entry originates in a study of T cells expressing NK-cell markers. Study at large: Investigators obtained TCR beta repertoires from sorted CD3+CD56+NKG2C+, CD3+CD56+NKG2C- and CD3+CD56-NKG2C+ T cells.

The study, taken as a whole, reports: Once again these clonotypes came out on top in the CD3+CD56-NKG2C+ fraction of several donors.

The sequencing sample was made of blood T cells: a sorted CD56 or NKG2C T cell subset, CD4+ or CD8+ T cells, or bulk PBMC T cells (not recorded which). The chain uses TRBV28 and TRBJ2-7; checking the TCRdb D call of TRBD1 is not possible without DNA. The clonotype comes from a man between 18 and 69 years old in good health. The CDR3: CASSVPGQGIVKQYF. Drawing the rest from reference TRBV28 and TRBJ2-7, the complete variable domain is DVKVTQSSRYLVKRTGEKVFLECVQDMDHENMFWYRQDPGLGLRLIYFSYDVKMKEKGDIPEGYSVSREKKERFSLILESASTNQTSMYLCASSVPGQGIVKQYFGPGTRLTVT.